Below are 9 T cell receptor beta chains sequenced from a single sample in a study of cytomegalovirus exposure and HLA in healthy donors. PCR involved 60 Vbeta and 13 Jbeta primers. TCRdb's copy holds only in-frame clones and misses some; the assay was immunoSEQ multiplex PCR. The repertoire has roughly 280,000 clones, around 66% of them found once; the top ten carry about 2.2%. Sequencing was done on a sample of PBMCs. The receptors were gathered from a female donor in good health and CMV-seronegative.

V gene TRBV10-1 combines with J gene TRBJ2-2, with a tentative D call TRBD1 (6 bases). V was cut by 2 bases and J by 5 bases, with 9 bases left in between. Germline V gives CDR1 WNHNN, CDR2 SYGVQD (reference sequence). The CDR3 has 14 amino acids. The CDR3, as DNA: TGCGCCAGCAGTGAGACCGGACAGACCGGGGAGCTGTTTTTT. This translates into CASSETGQTGELFF.

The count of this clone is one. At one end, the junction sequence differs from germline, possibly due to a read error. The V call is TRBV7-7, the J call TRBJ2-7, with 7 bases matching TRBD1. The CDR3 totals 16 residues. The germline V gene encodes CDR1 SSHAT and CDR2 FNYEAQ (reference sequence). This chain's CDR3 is CASSRRTGDPPYEQYF. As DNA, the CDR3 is TGTGCTAGCAGCCGACGGACAGGTGACCCCCCCTACGAGCAGTACTTC.

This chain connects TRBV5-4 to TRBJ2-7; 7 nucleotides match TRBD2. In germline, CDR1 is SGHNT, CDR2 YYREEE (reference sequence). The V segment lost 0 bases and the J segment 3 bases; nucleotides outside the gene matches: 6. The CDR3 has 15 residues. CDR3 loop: CASSLESGNNYEQYF. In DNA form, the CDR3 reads TGTGCCAGCAGCTTGGAAAGCGGGAATAACTACGAGCAGTACTTC.

This CDR3 is CASSPYSRGGLPTGELFF. The CDR3 DNA is TGTGCCAGCAGCCCCTATAGCCGGGGGGGGCTTCCCACCGGGGAGCTGTTTTTT. The chain links TRBV7-2 to TRBJ2-2; 8 bases map to TRBD2. CDR1 and CDR2 (germline): SGHTA, FQGNSA. Trimming took 5 bases from V and 4 from J; bases not matched to a gene: 15. CDR3 length: 18 residues.

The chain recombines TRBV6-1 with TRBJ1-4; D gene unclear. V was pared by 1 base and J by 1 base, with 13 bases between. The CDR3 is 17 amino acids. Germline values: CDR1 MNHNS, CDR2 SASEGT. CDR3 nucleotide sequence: TGTGCCAGCAGTGAAGGTCGGGGAATGGGAACTAATGAAAAACTGTTTTTT. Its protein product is CASSEGRGMGTNEKLFF.

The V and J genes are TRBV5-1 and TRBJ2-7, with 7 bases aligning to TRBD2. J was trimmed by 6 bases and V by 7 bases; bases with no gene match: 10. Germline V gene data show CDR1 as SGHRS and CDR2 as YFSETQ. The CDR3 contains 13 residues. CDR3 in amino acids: CASGGVGASEQYF. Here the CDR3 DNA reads TGCGCCAGCGGGGGGGTAGGGGCGAGCGAGCAGTACTTC. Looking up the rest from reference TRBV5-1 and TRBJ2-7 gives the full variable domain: KAGVTQTPRYLIKTRGQQVTLSCSPISGHRSVSWYQQTPGQGLQFLFEYFSETQRNKGNFPGRFSGRQFSNSRSEMNVSTLELGDSALYLCASGGVGASEQYFGPGTRLTVT.

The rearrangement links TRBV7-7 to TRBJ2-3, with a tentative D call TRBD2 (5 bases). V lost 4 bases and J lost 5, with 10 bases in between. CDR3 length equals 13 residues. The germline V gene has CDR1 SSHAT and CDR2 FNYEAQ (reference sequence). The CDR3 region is CASSSREGDTQYF. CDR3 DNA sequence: TGTGCCAGCAGCTCGAGAGAGGGAGATACGCAGTATTTT.

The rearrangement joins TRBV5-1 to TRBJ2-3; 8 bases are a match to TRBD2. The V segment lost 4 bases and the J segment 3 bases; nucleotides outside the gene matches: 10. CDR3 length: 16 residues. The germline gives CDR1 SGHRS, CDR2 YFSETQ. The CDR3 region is CASSTGREGVTDTQYF. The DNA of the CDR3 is TGCGCCAGCAGCACGGGACGGGAGGGAGTAACAGATACGCAGTATTTT. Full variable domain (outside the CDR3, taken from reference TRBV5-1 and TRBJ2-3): KAGVTQTPRYLIKTRGQQVTLSCSPISGHRSVSWYQQTPGQGLQFLFEYFSETQRNKGNFPGRFSGRQFSNSRSEMNVSTLELGDSALYLCASSTGREGVTDTQYFGPGTRLTVL.

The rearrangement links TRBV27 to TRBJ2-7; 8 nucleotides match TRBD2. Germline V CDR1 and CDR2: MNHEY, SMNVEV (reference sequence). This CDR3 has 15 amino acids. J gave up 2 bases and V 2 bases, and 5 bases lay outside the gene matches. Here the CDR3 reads CASSLSRGLAYEQYF. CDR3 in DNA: TGTGCCAGCAGTTTAAGTAGGGGACTAGCCTACGAGCAGTACTTC.